This T cell receptor beta chain was recorded in a study of blood T cell repertoires in COVID-19. The CDR3 consists of 13 residues. Germline V gene sequence: CDR1 SGHRS, CDR2 YFSETQ. Trimming left V 4 bases short and J 1 base short, with 6 bases between. The count of this clone is one. Measured with immunoSEQ multiplex PCR; TCRdb has only the in-frame clones, and not every one. Found here are some 260,000 clones, over 70% of them singletons; the top ten hold around 9.6%. The clonotype comes from a woman aged 70-85 years with COVID-19, enrolled during active disease. The sequenced sample consisted of peripheral blood. The genes are TRBV5-1 and TRBJ1-3, with D perhaps TRBD1 (6 bases). CDR3 sequence reads: CASSTGSGNTIYF. The CDR3 DNA reads TGCGCCAGCAGCACAGGGTCTGGAAACACCATATATTTT. Looking up the rest from reference TRBV5-1 and TRBJ1-3 gives the full variable domain: KAGVTQTPRYLIKTRGQQVTLSCSPISGHRSVSWYQQTPGQGLQFLFEYFSETQRNKGNFPGRFSGRQFSNSRSEMNVSTLELGDSALYLCASSTGSGNTIYFGEGSWLTVV.